Below, 10 T cell receptor beta chains from the same sample are listed, as sequenced in a study of graft-versus-host responses after intestinal transplantation. These receptors have no identified antigens. The repertoire was sequenced with immunoSEQ multiplex PCR; TCRdb's copy has only in-frame clones and lacks some. The sample holds about 86,000 clones; about 87% are singletons and the top ten take roughly 0.28%. Sample: unstimulated CD4+ T cells sorted from spleen or lymph node cells, taken before transplant. These receptors were taken from a human donor who was the organ donor for an intestinal transplant.

The rearrangement links TRBV6-1 to TRBJ2-5; D remains ambiguous. The germline V gene encodes CDR1 MNHNS and CDR2 SASEGT. V lost 1 base to trimming and J lost 2 bases, with 8 bases between them. The CDR3 has 14 residues. CDR3 loop: CASSEGSSQETQYF. For the CDR3, the DNA is TGTGCCAGCAGTGAAGGGTCCAGTCAAGAGACCCAGTACTTC.

The chain employs TRBV6-1 and TRBJ2-5, with D unresolved. The CDR3 has 15 amino acids. V lost 2 bases and J lost 1, with 11 bases in between. Germline-derived CDR1 and CDR2 are MNHNS and SASEGT. The CDR3 loop reads CASSESPPVQETQYF. The CDR3 DNA reads TGTGCCAGCAGTGAATCCCCTCCGGTCCAAGAGACCCAGTACTTC.

V usage is TRBV5-4 and J usage is TRBJ2-7, with D maybe TRBD1 (6 bases). The CDR3 is 13 amino acids. Trimming pared 7 bases from V and 6 bases from J, leaving 17 bases between. Germline assignment: CDR1 SGHNT and CDR2 YYREEE (reference sequence). As DNA, the CDR3 is TGTGCCAGCCAGATCCCAGGGGCGAGCGAGCAGTACTTC. Amino acid sequence: CASQIPGASEQYF.

The chain uses TRBV7-8 and TRBJ2-7, with 10 bases aligning to TRBD1. CDR3 length: 15 residues. CDR1 and CDR2 (germline): SGHVS, FQNEAQ. The junction had 5 bases not matched to a gene; V was cut back by 2 bases and J by 4 bases. This CDR3 reads CASSLFWTGGYEQYF. DNA of the CDR3: TGTGCCAGCAGCTTATTCTGGACAGGGGGTTACGAGCAGTACTTC.

The CDR3, as DNA: TGTGCCAGCAGCCCGACTAGCGGGAGGCCATGGGGAATCCAAGAGACCCAGTACTTC. Translated: CASSPTSGRPWGIQETQYF. This sequence joins TRBV27 and TRBJ2-5; 13 nucleotides agree with TRBD2. CDR1 is MNHEY, CDR2 SMNVEV, per germline (reference sequence). Trimming cost V 6 bases and J 1 base; bases outside gene matches: 14. The CDR3 contains 19 residues.

The V and J genes are TRBV5-1 and TRBJ2-5, with 11 bases that match TRBD2. The germline V gene encodes CDR1 SGHRS and CDR2 YFSETQ. The CDR3 has 17 amino acids. Trimming took 5 bases from V and 2 from J; bases not matched to a gene: 11. The CDR3 bases are TGCGCCAGCAGAAGACCCACTAGCGGGAGTTGGCAAGAGACCCAGTACTTC. Protein product: CASRRPTSGSWQETQYF.

Only one count was recorded for this clone. The CDR3 coding sequence is TGTGCCAGCAGGGATCCTTCCGGGACAGGCTATGGCTACACCTTC. Its protein is CASRDPSGTGYGYTF. V is TRBV2 and J is TRBJ1-2; TRBD1 matches 8 bases. Losses at the gene ends were 6 bases for V and 4 bases for J; bases not matched to a gene: 10. Germline CDR1 and CDR2: SNHLY and FYNNEI. This CDR3 is 15 amino acids long.

The rearrangement links TRBV9 to TRBJ2-3, with 12 bases fitting TRBD2. This CDR3 has 15 amino acids. Trimming took 5 bases from V and 5 from J; bases not matched to a gene: 6. Germline V gene sequence: CDR1 SGDLS, CDR2 YYNGEE. The CDR3 region is CASSRLAGVIDTQYF. The CDR3 DNA is TGTGCCAGCAGTCGACTAGCGGGAGTCATAGATACGCAGTATTTT.

The chain uses TRBV28 and TRBJ1-2; maybe TRBD1 (6 bases). Trimming took 8 bases from V and 5 from J, leaving 18 bases between them. CDR3 length equals 14 residues. CDR1 is MDHEN, CDR2 SYDVKM, per germline. CDR3 loop: CASRSGVELYGYTF. As DNA, the CDR3 is TGTGCCAGCCGTTCAGGGGTTGAGCTATATGGCTACACCTTC.

The gene calls are TRBV6-1 and TRBJ1-4; 7 bases map to TRBD1. The CDR3 totals 18 residues. The J segment lost 3 bases and the V segment lost 1 base, leaving 11 bases of the junction unmatched. Germline assignment: CDR1 MNHNS and CDR2 SASEGT. The CDR3 spells CASSEVVGGGVANEKLFF. The DNA of the CDR3 is TGTGCCAGCAGTGAAGTAGTAGGGGGCGGCGTGGCTAATGAAAAACTGTTTTTT.